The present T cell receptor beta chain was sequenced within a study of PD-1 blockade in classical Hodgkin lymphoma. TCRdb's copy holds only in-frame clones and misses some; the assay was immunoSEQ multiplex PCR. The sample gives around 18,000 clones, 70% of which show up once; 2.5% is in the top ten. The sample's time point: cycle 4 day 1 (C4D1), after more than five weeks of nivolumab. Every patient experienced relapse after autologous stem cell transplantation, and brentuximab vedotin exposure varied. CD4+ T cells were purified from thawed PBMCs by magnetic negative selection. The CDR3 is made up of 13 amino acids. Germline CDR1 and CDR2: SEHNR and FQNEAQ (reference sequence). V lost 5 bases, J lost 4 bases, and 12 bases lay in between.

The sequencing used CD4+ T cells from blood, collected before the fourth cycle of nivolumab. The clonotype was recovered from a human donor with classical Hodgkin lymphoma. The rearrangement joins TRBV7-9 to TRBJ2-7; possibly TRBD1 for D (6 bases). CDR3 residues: CASSPTGLYEQYF. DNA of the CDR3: TGTGCCAGCAGCCCAACAGGGTTATACGAGCAGTACTTC.